This T cell receptor (beta chain) was profiled in a study of shared clonotypes between healthy human individuals (dated by TCRdb to 2018 to 2020). About the investigation overall: Three men and two women, aged 18 to 49 years, made up the cohort. The study deeply sequenced blood TCR repertoires of several healthy adults to estimate repertoire size and the extent of clonotype sharing between individuals. For each donor, CD4 naive and CD4 memory were each run on three plates, CD8 naive on two plates, and CD8 memory on one plate. To increase sequencing depth and limit assay-specific biases, different laboratories used diverse techniques to prepare libraries and sequence TCR repertoires. Leukapheresis yielded between about 0.8 and 9.5 billion PBMCs per donor.

Comment on this clone: Its cognate antigen has yet to be identified. No much larger clone is present one base from it, and per-base qualities are unavailable.

Using the deep immunoSEQ assay, multiplex PCR amplified TCR CDR3 regions from genomic DNA. For each cell subset, the extracted genomic DNA was distributed evenly across all wells of several immunoSEQ 96-well plates, and each plate served as one replicate. For sorted subsets, about 220 ng of genomic DNA, equivalent to some 30,000 T cell genomes, went into each replicate PCR. The purified libraries were quantified using a Qubit 3.0 fluorometer, sized with a Bioanalyzer 2100, and then quantified again using the KAPA Library Quantification kit. Each immunoSEQ 96-well plate was sequenced on its own single-read 150-cycle Illumina NextSeq 550 flow cell. As for how the authors treated the data: The immunoSEQ output contained only junctional sequences without quality scores, so filtering could not match that applied to full-length reads. To assign V/J genes and CDR3, sequences were annotated against IMGT germline references using PyIR, a Python wrapper for IgBLAST v1.9. Reads with weak V/J assignments (E-value above 1e-6), missing CDR3, stop codons, out-of-frame junctions, or ambiguous translated residues were removed. A V3J clonotype was defined by an identical inferred V gene, J gene, and CDR3 amino acid sequence. To compute the percentage overlap between repertoires, the number of shared unique clonotypes was divided by the size of the smaller repertoire. Richness of each repertoire was evaluated using RTK rarefaction, the Chao1 estimator, and Recon v2.1 estimates of unobserved clonotypes. For all TCRbeta clonotypes obtained by the gDNA method from a few donors, generation probabilities were computed with OLGA. The immuneACCESS repertoire file appears here via TCRdb, limited to in-frame rearrangements. These files lack a portion of the clones; in checked studies, under half of the deficit traces to unresolved V genes, and the cause of the others is not known. V and J calls and clone size are as listed in that table; D and trimming were resolved from the DNA. Here the sample has around 1.4 million clones; approximately 98.5% occur a single time. In total, the top ten clones hold 0.36% of the sample.

Broader findings and caveats from the paper: Across a handful of donors, about 5% of naive CD4, around 3.5% of naive CD8, 2% to 2.5% of memory CD4, and roughly 0.4% of memory CD8 clonotypes were shared. Compared with non-shared clonotypes, the clonotypes found in all four sorted-subset donors had higher generation probabilities. Naive subsets generally had larger estimated clonotype richness than memory subsets did. Sampling was limited to blood, and TCR repertoires in tissue likely differ from TCR repertoires in blood. Because the study included a small number of donors, the genetic and exposure-history diversity represented was limited. Pairwise subsampling indicated that sequencing depth was expected to affect the degree of clonotype sharing among donors. Even with the large sequencing depth, rarefaction of the sorted-subset datasets indicated that sequencing was incomplete.

The donors were healthy, HIV-negative adults with no recently reported acute infections or vaccinations. Every donor was a Caucasian adult living in Nashville, Tennessee, USA. CD4+ T cells were enriched by magnetic negative selection, after which naive cells were positively selected on CD45RA and the negative fraction was taken as the memory subset. Blood was obtained by leukapheresis, after which PBMCs were separated by Ficoll-Histopaque density gradient centrifugation and cryopreserved in liquid nitrogen vapor phase. Analytical flow cytometry was used to check the purity and quantity of every magnetically sorted T cell population. Genomic DNA was isolated from each sorted fraction and quantified by UV absorbance on a Nanodrop 2000c. The germline V end is reduced by 0 bases and the J end by 1 base; junction bases left unmatched: 4. From the germline V gene, CDR1 is SGDLS and CDR2 is YYNGEE. Including cysteine and phenylalanine, the CDR3 has 16 amino acids. Only the CDR3 portion is preserved as DNA: 48 bases, with reading frame beginning at the first base.

Sequenced input: naive CD4+ T cells sorted from blood. The cell subset or site label on this specimen signifies: CD45RA+ positively selected. This TCR came from a man aged 25-40 years in good health. The chain is encoded by TRBV9 joined to TRBJ2-3, with 8 bases matching TRBD2. CDR3 sequence: CASSVAAGGGTDTQYF. In nucleotide form, the sequence is TGTGCCAGCAGCGTAGCTGCGGGAGGAGGCACAGATACGCAGTATTTT.